This T cell receptor beta chain was retrieved from a study of shared clonotypes between healthy human individuals. In the CD4+ fraction, cells were divided into CD45RA+ naive and CD45RA-negative memory subsets. There are a few counts of this clone. In replicate PCRs of sorted subsets, 150 to 200 ng DNA, some 28,000 T cell genomes, was used. Sequencing used immunoSEQ multiplex PCR; TCRdb keeps in-frame clones, though not all of them. Counted here are approximately 1,000,000 clones, around 78% occurring once; the ten biggest clones make up about 0.52%. The source of this sequence is a young man in good health. Some clones in this sample may be carry-over from other donors' samples. Source material: memory CD4+ T cells from PBMCs. Subset indicated: CD45RA-negative fraction.

CDR3 DNA: TGCGCCAGCAGCTTACAGGGAACCACCGGGGAGCTGTTTTTT. Amino acid sequence: CASSLQGTTGELFF. V is TRBV5-1 and J is TRBJ2-2; D possibly corresponds to TRBD1 (6 bases). The length of the CDR3 is 14 residues. Trimming took 2 bases from V and 4 from J, leaving 9 bases between them. Germline V CDR1 and CDR2: SGHRS, YFSETQ.